This T cell receptor beta chain comes out of a study of blood T cell repertoires in COVID-19. This clone was counted a single time. The CDR3 is 16 amino acids. Germline V gene sequence: CDR1 SGHTA, CDR2 FQGNSA. With V trimmed by 1 base and J by 5 bases, 8 bases remained unmatched. Clones were read by immunoSEQ multiplex PCR, and TCRdb kept only the in-frame ones, dropping some. Here the sample spans 310,000 or so clones, around 87% being singletons. The rearrangement joins TRBV7-2 to TRBJ1-3, with 7 bases lining up with TRBD1. The TCR was taken from a woman between 50 and 59 years old who had recovered from COVID-19. Material for sequencing was peripheral blood. The CDR3 bases are TGTGCCAGCAGCTTAGAAGGGACAGATAACCGAAACACCATATATTTT. Translating it yields CASSLEGTDNRNTIYF. Filled out from reference TRBV7-2 and TRBJ1-3, the complete variable domain reads GAGVSQSPSNKVTEKGKDVELRCDPISGHTALYWYRQSLGQGLEFLIYFQGNSAPDKSGLPSDRFSAERTGGSVSTLTIQRTQQEDSAVYLCASSLEGTDNRNTIYFGEGSWLTVV.